What follows are 18 T cell receptor beta chains derived from one specimen sequenced in a study of monozygotic twins with inflammatory bowel disease. TCRdb reprocessed the 5' RACE reads and keeps a single row for each CDR3 protein, giving no DNA. This table lists approximately 400,000 distinct CDR3 sequences. Sequenced sample: blood. Source of these receptors: a human donor with ulcerative colitis or Crohn's disease, or a healthy co-twin of an affected twin (not recorded which).

The chain recombines TRBV20-1 with TRBJ2-7. Germline lookup yields CDR1 DFQATT and CDR2 SNEGSKA (reference sequence). The CDR3 totals 12 residues. The CDR3 sequence is CSARGDSYEQYF.

The chain links TRBV19 to TRBJ1-2; TCRdb indicates TRBD1, and absent DNA this call remains unverified. CDR1 LNHDA and CDR2 SQIVND come from the germline V gene (reference sequence). The CDR3 extends over 12 amino acids. This CDR3 is CASSIDREFYTF. The whole variable domain, remainder taken from reference TRBV19 and TRBJ1-2, is DGGITQSPKYLFRKEGQNVTLSCEQNLNHDAMYWYRQDPGQGLRLIYYSQIVNDFQKGDIAEGYSVSREKKESFPLTVTSAQKNPTAFYLCASSIDREFYTFGSGTRLTVV.

This sequence joins TRBV20-1 and TRBJ2-7; the TCRdb D gene call, TRBD1, has no DNA to confirm it. The germline CDR1 and CDR2 sequences are DFQATT and SNEGSKA (reference sequence). The CDR3 runs to 14 residues. The CDR3 region is CSAAQGAQAYEQYF.

The CDR3 loop reads CASSLASGGQYEQYF. V usage is TRBV7-9 and J usage is TRBJ2-7; the D call from TCRdb, TRBD1, cannot be confirmed without DNA. CDR1 and CDR2 from the germline V gene are SEHNR and FQNEAQ (reference sequence). The CDR3 extends over 15 amino acids.

The V and J genes are TRBV3-1 and TRBJ2-7; without DNA, the TCRdb call of TRBD1 cannot be checked. Germline assignment: CDR1 LGHDT and CDR2 YNNKEL (reference sequence). CDR3 size: 16 residues. CDR3 in amino acids: CASSTQIRGSPYEQYF.

The chain links TRBV4-2 to TRBJ1-3; the TCRdb call, TRBD1, lacks DNA for checking. CDR1 LGHNA and CDR2 YNFKEQ come from the germline V gene. This CDR3 is built from 20 residues. This CDR3 is CASSQTYVSDGGFSGNTIYF.

V is TRBV29-1 and J is TRBJ2-3; no DNA is available, so the TRBD2 call from TCRdb remains unchecked. CDR3 length: 13 residues. The germline gives CDR1 SQVTM, CDR2 ANQGSEA. CDR3 in amino acids: CSVVGPRGSTQYF.

The chain recombines TRBV7-8 with TRBJ1-3. Germline V gene sequence: CDR1 SGHVS, CDR2 FQNEAQ. The CDR3 has 17 amino acids. CDR3 sequence reads: CASSLPDNRDGRLTIYF.

This chain connects TRBV20-1 to TRBJ1-1. Germline CDR1 reads DFQATT; CDR2 reads SNEGSKA (reference sequence). The length of the CDR3 is 13 residues. The CDR3 sequence is CRISGARNTEAFF.

The chain is built from TRBV6-5 and TRBJ1-5. CDR3 length: 13 residues. CDR1 is MNHEY and CDR2 is SVGAGI in the germline V gene. The CDR3 protein is CASSPGEEQPQHF.

This chain links TRBV4-2 with TRBJ2-3; the D gene TCRdb calls, TRBD2, cannot be checked with no DNA. Germline V CDR1 and CDR2: LGHNA, YNFKEQ. This CDR3 is 15 amino acids long. CDR3 amino acids: CASSQEALRANTQYF.

This chain connects TRBV9 to TRBJ1-3. From germline, CDR1 is SGDLS and CDR2 YYNGEE. The CDR3 has 15 residues. CDR3 loop: CASSVMGSSGNTIYF.

The rearrangement links TRBV5-1 to TRBJ2-3; TCRdb picks TRBD2, but there is no DNA to check that call. Germline CDR1 reads SGHRS; CDR2 reads YFSETQ. The CDR3 contains 16 residues. The CDR3 spells CASSPLAGGGTDTQYF.

This chain's CDR3 is CSASGTYEQYF. The V gene is TRBV20-1, the J gene TRBJ2-7; without DNA, the TCRdb call of TRBD1 cannot be checked. Germline V lookup: CDR1 DFQATT, CDR2 SNEGSKA (reference sequence). The CDR3 has 11 amino acids.

The rearrangement uses TRBV28 and TRBJ2-2; TCRdb returns TRBD1, unconfirmable since there is no DNA. CDR1 MDHEN and CDR2 SYDVKM come from the germline V gene. This CDR3 contains 17 residues. CDR3 amino acids: CASSLIGTGGSTGELFF.

The gene calls are TRBV28 and TRBJ2-5. The germline V gene encodes CDR1 MDHEN and CDR2 SYDVKM. The CDR3 totals 14 residues. The CDR3 loop reads CASSLSAEQETQYF.

The chain recombines TRBV2 with TRBJ1-5; TCRdb names TRBD1, which stays unverified in the absence of DNA. CDR1 and CDR2 from the germline V gene are SNHLY and FYNNEI. There are 15 residues in the CDR3. CDR3 region: CASRWEGASNQPQHF.

The chain joins TRBV20-1 to TRBJ2-1; TCRdb's D call, TRBD2, is unchecked because there is no DNA. The CDR3 has 17 amino acids. Germline V gene data show CDR1 as DFQATT and CDR2 as SNEGSKA (reference sequence). CDR3 region: CSARDRRTSGGYNEQFF.